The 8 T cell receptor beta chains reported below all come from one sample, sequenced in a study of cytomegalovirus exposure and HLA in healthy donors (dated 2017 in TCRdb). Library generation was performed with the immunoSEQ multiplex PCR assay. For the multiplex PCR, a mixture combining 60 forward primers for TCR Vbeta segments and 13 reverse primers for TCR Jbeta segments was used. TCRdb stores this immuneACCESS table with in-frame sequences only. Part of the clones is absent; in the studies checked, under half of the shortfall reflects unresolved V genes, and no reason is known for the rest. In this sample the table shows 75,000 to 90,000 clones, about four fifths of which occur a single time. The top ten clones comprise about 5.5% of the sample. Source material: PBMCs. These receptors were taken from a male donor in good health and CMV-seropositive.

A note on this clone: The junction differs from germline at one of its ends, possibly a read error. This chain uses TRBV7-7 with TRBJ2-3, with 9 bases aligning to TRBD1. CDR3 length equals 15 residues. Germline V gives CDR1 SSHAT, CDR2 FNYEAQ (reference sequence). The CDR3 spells CASSLGTGWTDTQYF. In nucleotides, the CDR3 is TGTGCTAGCAGCTTAGGGACAGGGTGGACAGATACGCAGTATTTT.

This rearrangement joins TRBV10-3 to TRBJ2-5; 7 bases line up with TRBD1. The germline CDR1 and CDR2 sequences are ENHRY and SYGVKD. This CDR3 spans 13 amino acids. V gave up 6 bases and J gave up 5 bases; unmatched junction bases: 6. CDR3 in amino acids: CAISKGAGETQYF. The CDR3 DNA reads TGTGCCATCAGCAAGGGGGCTGGGGAGACCCAGTACTTC.

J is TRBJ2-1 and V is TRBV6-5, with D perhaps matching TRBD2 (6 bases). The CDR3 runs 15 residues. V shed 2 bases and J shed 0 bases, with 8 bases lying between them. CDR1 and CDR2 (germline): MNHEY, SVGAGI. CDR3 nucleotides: TGTGCCAGCAGTTACCGGGGGAGCTCCTACAATGAGCAGTTCTTC. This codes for CASSYRGSSYNEQFF.

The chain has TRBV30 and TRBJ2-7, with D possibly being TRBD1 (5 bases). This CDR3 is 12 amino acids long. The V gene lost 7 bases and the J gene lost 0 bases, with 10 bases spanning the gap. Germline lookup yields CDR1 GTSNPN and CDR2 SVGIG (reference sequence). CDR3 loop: CAFSDSSYEQYF. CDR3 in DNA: TGTGCCTTCTCAGACAGCTCCTACGAGCAGTACTTC.

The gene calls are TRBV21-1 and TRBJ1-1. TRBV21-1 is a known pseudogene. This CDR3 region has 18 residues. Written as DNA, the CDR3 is TGTGCCAGCAGCAAAGTGGTATCGGGGGTCGACAAGAACACTGAAGCTTTCTTT. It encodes CASSKVVSGVDKNTEAFF.

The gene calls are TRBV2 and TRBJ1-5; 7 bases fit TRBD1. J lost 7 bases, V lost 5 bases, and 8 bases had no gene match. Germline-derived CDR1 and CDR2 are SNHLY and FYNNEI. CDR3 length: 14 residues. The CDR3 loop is CASSKQGYGQPQHF. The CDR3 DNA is TGTGCCAGCAGTAAACAGGGGTATGGCCAGCCCCAGCATTTT.

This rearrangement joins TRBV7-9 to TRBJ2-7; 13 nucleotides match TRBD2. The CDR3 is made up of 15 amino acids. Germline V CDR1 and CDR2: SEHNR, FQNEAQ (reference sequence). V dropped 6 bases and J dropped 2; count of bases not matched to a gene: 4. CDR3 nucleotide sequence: TGTGCCAGCAGTGACGGGACTAGCGGGGCCTACGAGCAGTACTTC. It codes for CASSDGTSGAYEQYF. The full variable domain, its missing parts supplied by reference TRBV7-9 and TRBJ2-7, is DTGVSQNPRHKITKRGQNVTFRCDPISEHNRLYWYRQTLGQGPEFLTYFQNEAQLEKSRLLSDRFSAERPKGSFSTLEIQRTEQGDSAMYLCASSDGTSGAYEQYFGPGTRLTVT.

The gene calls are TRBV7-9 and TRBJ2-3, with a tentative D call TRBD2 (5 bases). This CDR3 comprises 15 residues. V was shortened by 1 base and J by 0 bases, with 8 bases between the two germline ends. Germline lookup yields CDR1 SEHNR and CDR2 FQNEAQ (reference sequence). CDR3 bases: TGTGCCAGCAGCTTAGTGGAGGTTAGCACAGATACGCAGTATTTT. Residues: CASSLVEVSTDTQYF.